The entry that follows covers one T cell receptor (beta chain) sequence. Other DNA sequences in this sample translate to the same CDR3. The CDR3 runs 12 residues. V was cut by 6 bases and J by 2 bases, with 6 bases left in between. This specimen comes from a study of blood T cell repertoires in COVID-19. Overall study: T cells, B-cell-depleted T cells, or PBMCs supplied cDNA or gDNA.

Clones were read by immunoSEQ multiplex PCR, and TCRdb kept only the in-frame ones, dropping some. The sample lists about 180,000 clones, about 88% occurring once. Source material: PBMCs or T cells enriched from blood (not recorded which). The sequence came from a woman aged 18 to 35 who had recovered from COVID-19. The chain combines TRBV12-3 or TRBV12-4 with TRBJ2-3; a weak D match, TRBD1 (5 bases). CDR3 in amino acids: CASSRATDTQYF. In nucleotides, the CDR3 is TGTGCCAGCAGCAGGGCCACAGATACGCAGTATTTT.